The 31 T cell receptor beta chains reported below all come from one sample, sequenced in a study of shared clonotypes between healthy human individuals. Some clones are missing from TCRdb's copy, which holds only in-frame ones; the method was immunoSEQ multiplex PCR. The table shows about 550,000 clones, with less than 97% occurring only once. CD45RO-negative, CCR7-positively selected cells formed the naive CD8 fraction, excluding terminally differentiated effector memory CD45RA+ cells. The sample was naive CD8+ T cells sorted from blood. These receptors all stem from a woman aged 25-40 years in good health.

This clone occurred once. The J gene is TRBJ1-1, the V gene TRBV15; perhaps TRBD1 as D (5 bases). This CDR3 is built from 13 residues. V dropped 3 bases and J dropped 5 bases, with 10 bases sitting between them. Looked up from germline, CDR1 is LNHNV and CDR2 is YYDKDF (reference sequence). The CDR3 DNA sequence: TGTGCCACCAGCAGCGGGAGGGGAACTGAAGCTTTCTTT. This gives the protein CATSSGRGTEAFF.

V usage is TRBV7-2 and J usage is TRBJ2-7; a possible D gene is TRBD1 (6 bases). In germline, CDR1 is SGHTA, CDR2 FQGNSA. V was shortened by 2 bases and J by 5 bases, with 10 bases between the two germline ends. The CDR3 is 13 residues long. The CDR3 DNA sequence: TGTGCCAGCAGCTTATCCCCAGGGGACGAGCAGTACTTC. Its protein is CASSLSPGDEQYF.

CDR3 residues: CASSDGGVHEQYF. CDR3 nucleotide sequence: TGTGCCAGCAGTGACGGCGGGGTCCACGAGCAGTACTTC. V is TRBV2 and J is TRBJ2-7, with D possibly matching TRBD2 (6 bases). This CDR3 has 13 amino acids. V was pared by 3 bases and J by 5 bases, with 11 bases between. From germline, CDR1 is SNHLY and CDR2 FYNNEI.

The chain employs TRBV28 and TRBJ2-7, with a possible D match to TRBD1 (6 bases). Per the germline V gene, CDR1 is MDHEN and CDR2 is SYDVKM. The V end was cut by 4 bases, the J end by 3 bases, with 10 bases between. This CDR3 has 13 residues. CDR3 in amino acids: CASSWTDIYEQYF. CDR3 nucleotide sequence: TGTGCCAGCAGTTGGACAGATATCTACGAGCAGTACTTC.

The chain employs TRBV6-1 and TRBJ2-7, with D perhaps assigned TRBD1 or TRBD2 (6 bases each). This CDR3 has 13 amino acids. Trimming removed 1 base from V and 9 bases from J, with 13 bases in between. Germline CDR1 is MNHNS and CDR2 is SASEGT. The CDR3, as DNA: TGTGCCAGCAGTGAAGGGACTTCGGGGGCGCAGTACTTC. Translation gives CASSEGTSGAQYF.

The J gene is TRBJ1-5, the V gene TRBV30; D uncertain. This CDR3 is built from 13 residues. CDR1 is GTSNPN and CDR2 is SVGIG in the germline V gene (reference sequence). Deletions cut 0 bases from V and 8 bases from J, with 11 bases between. Here the CDR3 reads CAWSVMGKKPQHF. The CDR3 region has the DNA TGTGCCTGGAGTGTGATGGGAAAGAAGCCCCAGCATTTT.

The genes are TRBV10-3 and TRBJ1-3; D not resolved. V lost 6 bases and J lost 0, with 9 bases in between. From germline, CDR1 is ENHRY and CDR2 SYGVKD. The CDR3 covers 14 residues. CDR3 DNA: TGTGCCATCAGCCTAAAACTCTCTGGAAACACCATATATTTT. Translation gives CAISLKLSGNTIYF.

In DNA form, the CDR3 reads TGTGCCAGCAGCCGAGGGGGGCTGGGGAAAAACAATGAGCAGTTCTTC. This codes for CASSRGGLGKNNEQFF. The chain employs TRBV11-3 and TRBJ2-1; D might be TRBD1 or TRBD2, each matching 6 bases. The CDR3 contains 16 residues. Trimming removed 5 bases at V and 5 bases at J, with 19 bases between. The germline CDR1 and CDR2 sequences are SGHNT and YENEEA.

The chain combines TRBV7-9 with TRBJ1-2; D unclear. The CDR3 length is 13 residues. Germline values: CDR1 SEHNR, CDR2 FQNEAQ (reference sequence). Trimming removed 3 bases at V and 7 bases at J, with 12 bases between. The CDR3 region is CASSFGKGSGYTF. In nucleotides, the CDR3 is TGTGCCAGCAGCTTCGGTAAGGGCAGTGGCTACACCTTC.

The chain recombines TRBV28 with TRBJ2-7; TRBD1 agrees at 8 bases. The germline V gene has CDR1 MDHEN and CDR2 SYDVKM. The CDR3 runs 12 residues. The junction had 5 bases not matched to a gene; V was cut back by 8 bases and J by 5 bases. The CDR3 region is CASADRVHEQYF. The CDR3 region has the DNA TGTGCCAGCGCGGACAGGGTGCACGAGCAGTACTTC.

As for this clone: The sample holds other DNA sequences that translate to the same CDR3. The chain joins TRBV30 to TRBJ2-1; unclear D gene. Germline-derived CDR1 and CDR2 are GTSNPN and SVGIG (reference sequence). The CDR3 has 11 amino acids. V was trimmed by 0 bases and J by 8 bases, leaving 5 bases between them. CDR3 coding DNA: TGTGCCTGGAGTGTGGGGTATGAGCAGTTCTTC. It translates to CAWSVGYEQFF.

The chain has TRBV2 and TRBJ2-7; D not resolved. This CDR3 region has 13 residues. V lost 4 bases, J lost 0 bases, and 7 bases lay in between. Germline V gene lookup returns CDR1 SNHLY and CDR2 FYNNEI. The DNA for the CDR3 is TGTGCCAGCAGTGCAACCATCTCCTACGAGCAGTACTTC. Amino acid sequence: CASSATISYEQYF.

V usage is TRBV4-3 and J usage is TRBJ2-7; D perhaps matches TRBD1 (5 bases). CDR3 length: 13 residues. Trimming removed 1 base from V and 4 bases from J, with 8 bases in between. Germline lookup yields CDR1 LGHNA and CDR2 YSLEER. The CDR3 DNA follows: TGCGCCAGCAGCCAAGGGACAAATTACGAGCAGTACTTC. Translation: CASSQGTNYEQYF.

The chain is built from TRBV5-1 and TRBJ2-2, with D possibly matching TRBD2 (5 bases). The CDR3 is made up of 15 amino acids. The ends were cut back, 5 bases at V and 0 bases at J, with 11 bases in the middle. Germline V gene data show CDR1 as SGHRS and CDR2 as YFSETQ. CDR3 in amino acids: CASSTRETNTGELFF. The CDR3 DNA follows: TGCGCCAGCAGTACCCGGGAAACGAACACCGGGGAGCTGTTTTTT.

This clone was found once. In nucleotides, the CDR3 is TGTGCCAGCAGTGATCACAGAGTCCGCTATGGCTACACCTTC. Amino acids: CASSDHRVRYGYTF. This sequence joins TRBV25-1 and TRBJ1-2; D gene uncertain. Germline V gives CDR1 MGHDK, CDR2 SYGVNS. V lost 3 bases to trimming and J lost 4 bases, with 12 bases between them. The CDR3 runs 14 residues.

This chain joins TRBV2 and TRBJ1-2; tentatively, D is TRBD1 (5 bases). The ends were cut back, 8 bases at V and 4 bases at J, with 20 bases in the middle. The CDR3 sequence is 15 residues long. CDR1 SNHLY and CDR2 FYNNEI come from the germline V gene. The CDR3 is CASLPPEGLGYGYTF. CDR3 nucleotide sequence: TGTGCCAGCCTCCCTCCTGAGGGGTTAGGCTATGGCTACACCTTC.

The CDR3 region is CASSSTLGLINEQFF. The CDR3 nucleotides are TGTGCCAGCAGTTCCACCCTGGGACTAATAAATGAGCAGTTCTTC. The chain links TRBV27 to TRBJ2-1; TRBD2 matches at 7 bases. The CDR3 is 15 amino acids. The trim removed 4 bases at V and 7 bases at J, leaving 10 bases unmatched. CDR1 MNHEY and CDR2 SMNVEV come from the germline V gene (reference sequence).

V is TRBV6-5 and J is TRBJ1-2; no firm D call. CDR1 MNHEY and CDR2 SVGAGI come from the germline V gene. With 5 bases removed from V and 4 bases from J, the gap between germline ends came to 8 bases. The CDR3 spans 12 residues. CDR3 coding DNA: TGTGCCAGCAGTCTAGAGGGCTATGGCTACACCTTC. Encoded protein: CASSLEGYGYTF.

The CDR3 loop is CASRAVLAGDHEQYF. Here the CDR3 DNA reads TGTGCCAGCAGAGCCGTACTAGCGGGAGATCACGAGCAGTACTTC. The chain carries TRBV27 and TRBJ2-7, with 11 nucleotides matching TRBD2. CDR1 and CDR2 (germline): MNHEY, SMNVEV (reference sequence). Losses at the gene ends were 6 bases for V and 5 bases for J; bases not matched to a gene: 9. There are 15 residues in the CDR3.

A remark on this clone: This sample also contains other DNA sequences that code for the same CDR3. The J gene is TRBJ1-5, the V gene TRBV7-9; no definite D call. Trimming cost V 1 base and J 6 bases, with 4 bases left between them. Per germline, CDR1 SEHNR and CDR2 FQNEAQ (reference sequence). This CDR3 has 12 amino acids. Here the CDR3 reads CASSLGGQPQHF. Here the CDR3 DNA reads TGTGCCAGCAGCTTAGGGGGTCAGCCCCAGCATTTT.

The chain combines TRBV28 with TRBJ1-1; D is perhaps TRBD1 (6 bases). The CDR3 covers 15 residues. The germline V gene encodes CDR1 MDHEN and CDR2 SYDVKM. V lost 6 bases and J lost 4, with 18 bases in between. The CDR3 coding sequence is TGTGCCAGCAGCGATTTGGGGGCGGGGATCACTGAAGCTTTCTTT. It specifies CASSDLGAGITEAFF.

A note on this clone: Other DNA sequences in this sample translate to the same CDR3. The chain recombines TRBV19 with TRBJ2-7, with TRBD1 matching 7 bases. The germline CDR1 and CDR2 sequences are LNHDA and SQIVND (reference sequence). The CDR3 has 14 residues. The V and J ends lost 1 base and 4 bases, in that order; junction bases with no gene match: 4. DNA of the CDR3: TGTGCCAGTAGTATAGGACAGGGTGCTTACGAGCAGTACTTC. Translation: CASSIGQGAYEQYF.

V usage is TRBV27 and J usage is TRBJ2-3; unclear D gene. Trimming shortened V by 4 bases and J by 4 bases, and 15 bases separated the two germline ends. Germline CDR1 reads MNHEY; CDR2 reads SMNVEV (reference sequence). This CDR3 has 15 residues. As DNA, the CDR3 is TGTGCCAGCAGTTATAGTGAATGGTCCCCAGATACGCAGTATTTT. This gives the protein CASSYSEWSPDTQYF.

The chain employs TRBV5-4 and TRBJ2-7; D unclear. The CDR3 runs to 14 residues. The V gene lost 1 base and the J gene lost 4 bases, with 12 bases spanning the gap. Germline CDR1 is SGHNT and CDR2 is YYREEE (reference sequence). The CDR3 DNA sequence: TGTGCCAGCAGCTTGTCCACGCACCCTTACGAGCAGTACTTC. Amino acid sequence: CASSLSTHPYEQYF.

This chain connects TRBV27 to TRBJ2-3, with TRBD2 matching over 8 bases. The CDR3 extends over 14 amino acids. With V trimmed by 8 bases and J by 2 bases, 6 bases remained unmatched. Germline V gene data show CDR1 as MNHEY and CDR2 as SMNVEV (reference sequence). The CDR3 sequence is CASRTGGVTDTQYF. The CDR3 nucleotides read TGTGCCAGCCGGACGGGGGGGGTCACAGATACGCAGTATTTT.

This chain links TRBV29-1 with TRBJ2-2; perhaps D is TRBD1 or TRBD2 (5 bases each). Germline V gene lookup returns CDR1 SQVTM and CDR2 ANQGSEA. V lost 4 bases, J lost 1 base, and 10 bases lay in between. The CDR3 covers 14 residues. The CDR3 DNA is TGCAGCGTTGTGTCGAGGGGGAACACCGGGGAGCTGTTTTTT. This encodes CSVVSRGNTGELFF.

The chain recombines TRBV5-4 with TRBJ2-7; tentative D call: TRBD2 (6 bases). The CDR3 runs to 14 residues. The germline V and J ends were trimmed by 0 bases and 3 bases, with 10 bases remaining between them. Germline CDR1 SGHNT, CDR2 YYREEE (reference sequence). The CDR3 sequence: CASSLAPAGYEQYF. The CDR3 DNA reads TGTGCCAGCAGCTTGGCCCCAGCGGGCTACGAGCAGTACTTC.

The genes are TRBV28 and TRBJ1-2; perhaps TRBD1 as D (6 bases). CDR3 size: 17 residues. Germline CDR1 MDHEN, CDR2 SYDVKM. With 7 bases removed from V and 3 bases from J, the gap between germline ends came to 24 bases. CDR3 sequence: CASNSSPVGHPYYGYTF. The CDR3 DNA reads TGTGCCAGCAACTCTTCGCCTGTGGGACATCCCTACTATGGCTACACCTTC.

V gene TRBV4-1 combines with J gene TRBJ1-2; TRBD1 might be the D (6 bases). Germline values: CDR1 MGHRA, CDR2 YSYEKL. V dropped 3 bases and J dropped 4 bases, with 15 bases sitting between them. The CDR3 runs to 15 residues. The CDR3 DNA reads TGCGCCAGCAGCCACTCACAGGGAATCAGCTATGGCTACACCTTC. It is translated as CASSHSQGISYGYTF.

The chain employs TRBV28 and TRBJ2-7, with D perhaps given as TRBD1 or TRBD2 (5 bases each). V lost 6 bases to trimming and J lost 2 bases, with 14 bases between them. Germline CDR1 and CDR2: MDHEN and SYDVKM. The CDR3 sequence is 14 residues long. The CDR3 is CASRASGTAYEQYF. The CDR3 bases are TGTGCCAGCAGAGCCTCTGGGACGGCCTACGAGCAGTACTTC. The variable domain in full, completed from reference TRBV28 and TRBJ2-7, reads DVKVTQSSRYLVKRTGEKVFLECVQDMDHENMFWYRQDPGLGLRLIYFSYDVKMKEKGDIPEGYSVSREKKERFSLILESASTNQTSMYLCASRASGTAYEQYFGPGTRLTVT.

The V and J genes are TRBV30 and TRBJ2-7; 7 nucleotides align to TRBD1. Per the germline V gene, CDR1 is GTSNPN and CDR2 is SVGIG (reference sequence). This CDR3 comprises 17 residues. V gave up 1 base and J gave up 0 bases; unmatched junction bases: 12. CDR3 loop: CAWSGWDRTGSSYEQYF. Here the CDR3 DNA reads TGTGCCTGGAGTGGCTGGGACCGGACAGGAAGCTCCTACGAGCAGTACTTC. The whole variable domain, filled in from reference TRBV30 and TRBJ2-7, reads SQTIHQWPATLVQPVGSPLSLECTVEGTSNPNLYWYRQAAGRGLQLLFYSVGIGQISSEVPQNLSASRPQDRQFILSSKKLLLSDSGFYLCAWSGWDRTGSSYEQYFGPGTRLTVT.